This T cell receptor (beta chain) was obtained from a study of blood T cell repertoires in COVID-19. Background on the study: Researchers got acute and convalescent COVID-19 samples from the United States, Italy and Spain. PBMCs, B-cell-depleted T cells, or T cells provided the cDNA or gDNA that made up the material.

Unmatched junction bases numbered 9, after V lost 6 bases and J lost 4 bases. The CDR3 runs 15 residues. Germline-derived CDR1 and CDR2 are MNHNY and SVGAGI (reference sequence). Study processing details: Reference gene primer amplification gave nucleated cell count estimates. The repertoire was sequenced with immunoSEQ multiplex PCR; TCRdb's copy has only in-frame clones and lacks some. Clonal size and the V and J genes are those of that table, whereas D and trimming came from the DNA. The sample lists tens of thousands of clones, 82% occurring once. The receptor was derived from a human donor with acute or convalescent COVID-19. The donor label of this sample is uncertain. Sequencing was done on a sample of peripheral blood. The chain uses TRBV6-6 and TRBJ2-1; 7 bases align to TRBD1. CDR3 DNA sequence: TGTGCCAGCAGCCCCGGGACAGAGATGTACAATGAGCAGTTCTTC. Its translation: CASSPGTEMYNEQFF.